Presented here are 30 T cell receptor beta chains from one specimen sequenced in a study of shared clonotypes between healthy human individuals. Positively selected for CCR7, the CD45RO-negative cells used as naive CD8 cells excluded terminally differentiated effector memory CD45RA+ cells. Assay: immunoSEQ multiplex PCR; the TCRdb copy retains only in-frame clones and omits some. The table includes around 1.9 million clones, 93% detected once. Material: naive CD8+ T cells from PBMCs. These receptor sequences come from a man between 18 and 29 years old in good health. Some clones in this sample may be carry-over from other donors' samples.

The chain is built from TRBV11-2 and TRBJ2-5, with D maybe TRBD1 (7 bases). Germline loops: CDR1 SGHAT, CDR2 FQNNGV. Trimming shortened V by 0 bases and J by 2 bases, and 10 bases separated the two germline ends. The CDR3 is 15 residues long. CDR3 nucleotides: TGTGCCAGCAGCTTAGAGGCAGGGGGGCAAGAGACCCAGTACTTC. This encodes CASSLEAGGQETQYF.

The chain employs TRBV29-1 and TRBJ1-2; no clear D. In germline, CDR1 is SQVTM, CDR2 ANQGSEA. Trimming removed 7 bases at V and 5 bases at J, with 11 bases between. The CDR3 length is 11 residues. The CDR3 protein is CSAPEWYGYTF. CDR3 DNA: TGCAGCGCCCCGGAATGGTATGGCTACACCTTC.

About this clone itself: The sample contains more than one DNA sequence encoding this CDR3. The rearrangement uses TRBV7-9 and TRBJ2-3; D is ambiguous. Trimming took 1 base from V and 2 from J, leaving 4 bases between them. Germline V gene data show CDR1 as SEHNR and CDR2 as FQNEAQ (reference sequence). The CDR3 is 13 amino acids. DNA for the CDR3: TGTGCCAGCAGCTTAGGTTCCACAGATACGCAGTATTTT. It encodes CASSLGSTDTQYF.

V is TRBV7-2 and J is TRBJ1-4; no firm D call. With 2 bases removed from V and 6 bases from J, the gap between germline ends came to 13 bases. This CDR3 region has 15 residues. Germline V lookup: CDR1 SGHTA, CDR2 FQGNSA. The DNA of the CDR3 is TGTGCCAGCAGCTTATGGCCAGGACGGGATGAAAAACTGTTTTTT. It yields the protein CASSLWPGRDEKLFF.

This clone was seen only once. This chain connects TRBV4-1 to TRBJ1-3; the D gene is possibly TRBD1 (6 bases). This CDR3 region has 19 residues. CDR1 MGHRA and CDR2 YSYEKL come from the germline V gene. The V end lost 4 bases, the J end lost 1 base, and 23 bases lay between the germline ends. The CDR3 loop reads CASSPTPALDSLSGNTIYF. The CDR3 DNA follows: TGCGCCAGCAGCCCGACTCCAGCCCTGGACAGCCTTTCTGGAAACACCATATATTTT.

The V gene is TRBV7-7, the J gene TRBJ2-3; D is undetermined. Trimming took off 1 base at V and 3 bases at J, with 14 bases between the two ends. Germline loops: CDR1 SSHAT, CDR2 FNYEAQ (reference sequence). This CDR3 spans 16 amino acids. The CDR3 here is CASSLGPGSGTDTQYF. The CDR3, as DNA: TGTGCCAGCAGCTTAGGTCCGGGTTCGGGTACAGATACGCAGTATTTT.

For this clone: Other nucleotide sequences in the sample specify the same CDR3. The CDR3 coding sequence is TGTGCCAGCAGTCCGGGACAGGGGTGGACTGAAGCTTTCTTT. This encodes CASSPGQGWTEAFF. The V and J genes are TRBV27 and TRBJ1-1, with 10 bases that match TRBD1. CDR1 is MNHEY and CDR2 is SMNVEV in the germline V gene (reference sequence). Trimming cost V 5 bases and J 5 bases; bases outside gene matches: 5. CDR3 size: 14 residues.

The chain joins TRBV11-2 to TRBJ2-3; D uncertain. CDR3 length equals 12 residues. The germline V and J ends were trimmed by 5 bases and 4 bases, with 7 bases remaining between them. CDR1 and CDR2 (germline): SGHAT, FQNNGV. CDR3 coding DNA: TGTGCCAGCAGCCTCGAACCAGATACGCAGTATTTT. Amino acid sequence: CASSLEPDTQYF.

The count of this clone is one. The V call is TRBV14, the J call TRBJ2-2; D tentatively reads TRBD1 or TRBD2 (5 bases each). Trimming cost V 1 base and J 7 bases, with 16 bases left between them. Per the germline V gene, CDR1 is SGHDN and CDR2 is FVKESK. The CDR3 length is 16 residues. CDR3 bases: TGTGCCAGCAGCCAAGTAAAGGGACCGAGCAGCGGGGAGCTGTTTTTT. This encodes CASSQVKGPSSGELFF.

The V and J genes are TRBV11-2 and TRBJ2-5, with 9 bases matching TRBD1. Germline V gene lookup returns CDR1 SGHAT and CDR2 FQNNGV. The V and J ends lost 4 bases and 4 bases, in that order; junction bases with no gene match: 7. The CDR3 runs 15 residues. CDR3 loop: CASSSGTGRPETQYF. CDR3 in DNA: TGTGCCAGCAGCTCTGGGACAGGGCGGCCAGAGACCCAGTACTTC.

The rearrangement uses TRBV4-1 and TRBJ2-2; D possibly matches TRBD1 or TRBD2 (6 bases each). Germline CDR1 and CDR2: MGHRA and YSYEKL. The CDR3 is 16 residues long. The V gene lost 0 bases and the J gene lost 6 bases, with 14 bases spanning the gap. This CDR3 reads CASSQDMGGLAGELFF. The CDR3 coding sequence is TGCGCCAGCAGCCAAGATATGGGGGGCCTTGCCGGGGAGCTGTTTTTT.

The chain couples TRBV19 to TRBJ1-5, with D possibly matching TRBD1 (6 bases). Trimming pared 3 bases from V and 6 bases from J, leaving 12 bases between. This CDR3 has 14 amino acids. Per the germline V gene, CDR1 is LNHDA and CDR2 is SQIVND (reference sequence). The CDR3 region has the DNA TGTGCCAGTAGTATCAGCCGCAGGGGTCAGCCCCAGCATTTT. This sequence encodes CASSISRRGQPQHF.

This clone has just one count. The gene calls are TRBV27 and TRBJ1-4, with D unresolved. V was shortened by 5 bases and J by 0 bases, with 16 bases between the two germline ends. This CDR3 contains 17 residues. The V gene's germline CDR1 is MNHEY and CDR2 SMNVEV (reference sequence). The CDR3 loop reads CASSPFGSFATNEKLFF. The CDR3, as DNA: TGTGCCAGCAGTCCCTTCGGCTCCTTCGCAACTAATGAAAAACTGTTTTTT.

The V and J genes are TRBV13 and TRBJ2-7; the D gene could be TRBD1 or TRBD2 (5 bases each). The V end lost 6 bases, the J end lost 5 bases, and 17 bases lay between the germline ends. Per the germline V gene, CDR1 is PRHDT and CDR2 is FYEKMQ (reference sequence). The CDR3 runs to 14 residues. The CDR3, as DNA: TGTGCCAGCAGACCCCCAGGGAGTAGGCACGAGCAGTACTTC. It translates to CASRPPGSRHEQYF.

This chain uses TRBV28 with TRBJ1-5, with a weak D call TRBD1 (5 bases). The germline V gene encodes CDR1 MDHEN and CDR2 SYDVKM. The CDR3 extends over 16 amino acids. V dropped 3 bases and J dropped 1 base, with 13 bases sitting between them. In DNA form, the CDR3 reads TGTGCCAGCAGTTTCGCGGTTGGGGGAAGCAATCAGCCCCAGCATTTT. It specifies CASSFAVGGSNQPQHF.

This clone was seen only a few times. V and J are TRBV5-1 and TRBJ1-1; tentative D call: TRBD1 (6 bases). The CDR3 has 15 residues. Per the germline V gene, CDR1 is SGHRS and CDR2 is YFSETQ. V was pared by 4 bases and J by 1 base, with 14 bases between. The CDR3 DNA sequence: TGCGCCAGCAGCCGGAAGACAGGTTGGAACACTGAAGCTTTCTTT. Translation gives CASSRKTGWNTEAFF.

The chain recombines TRBV13 with TRBJ1-3, with D uncertain. CDR1 and CDR2 from the germline V gene are PRHDT and FYEKMQ (reference sequence). The CDR3 totals 17 residues. The V gene lost 0 bases and the J gene lost 3 bases, with 15 bases spanning the gap. CDR3 DNA sequence: TGTGCCAGCAGCTTAGGCCGGCTGTTCTCCGGTGGAAACACCATATATTTT. Translated: CASSLGRLFSGGNTIYF.

The J gene is TRBJ2-1, the V gene TRBV19, with a weak D call TRBD2 (6 bases). Trimming pared 1 base from V and 10 bases from J, leaving 8 bases between. The CDR3 extends over 12 amino acids. Germline assignment: CDR1 LNHDA and CDR2 SQIVND (reference sequence). CDR3 protein: CASSIAGAEQFF. The CDR3 DNA sequence: TGTGCCAGTAGTATAGCGGGAGCAGAGCAGTTCTTC. Complete variable domain (other parts from reference TRBV19 and TRBJ2-1): DGGITQSPKYLFRKEGQNVTLSCEQNLNHDAMYWYRQDPGQGLRLIYYSQIVNDFQKGDIAEGYSVSREKKESFPLTVTSAQKNPTAFYLCASSIAGAEQFFGPGTRLTVL.

This chain joins TRBV14 and TRBJ2-3; 9 positions agree with TRBD2. Germline V gene lookup returns CDR1 SGHDN and CDR2 FVKESK. This CDR3 spans 15 amino acids. The V and J ends lost 5 bases and 4 bases, in that order; junction bases with no gene match: 7. In DNA, the CDR3 is TGTGCCAGCAGCTTTAGCGGGAGTTTTGCAGATACGCAGTATTTT. The encoded protein is CASSFSGSFADTQYF.

This chain links TRBV10-3 with TRBJ2-3, with 7 bases matching TRBD2. V dropped 11 bases and J dropped 5; count of bases not matched to a gene: 16. The CDR3 consists of 15 residues. Germline CDR1 is ENHRY and CDR2 is SYGVKD. The CDR3 protein is CAPSTSPTGGDTQYF. CDR3 sequence (DNA): TGTGCCCCCTCGACTAGCCCCACGGGGGGAGATACGCAGTATTTT.

The chain combines TRBV27 with TRBJ2-7; TRBD1 or TRBD2 may be the D gene (8 bases each). The ends were cut back, 4 bases at V and 3 bases at J, with 19 bases in the middle. Germline V gene data show CDR1 as MNHEY and CDR2 as SMNVEV (reference sequence). The CDR3 spans 16 residues. The CDR3: CASSSSAGDRLYEQYF. CDR3 nucleotides: TGTGCCAGCAGTTCATCAGCGGGGGACAGGCTCTACGAGCAGTACTTC.

The rearrangement joins TRBV6-5 to TRBJ1-2, with a tentative D call TRBD1 (6 bases). This CDR3 spans 14 amino acids. Between the trimmed V and J ends, which lost 4 bases and 7 bases, there was a span of 16 bases. Germline V lookup: CDR1 MNHEY, CDR2 SVGAGI. For the CDR3, the DNA is TGTGCCAGCAGTTCCCTAGGGGGGGCGAGTGGCTACACCTTC. Amino acids: CASSSLGGASGYTF.

This rearrangement joins TRBV5-1 to TRBJ2-3; D is perhaps TRBD2 (6 bases). Trimming shortened V by 2 bases and J by 8 bases, and 24 bases separated the two germline ends. Germline CDR1 reads SGHRS; CDR2 reads YFSETQ. This CDR3 is built from 17 residues. The CDR3 sequence is CASSLGPGDSFRGTQYF. As DNA, the CDR3 is TGCGCCAGCAGCTTAGGGCCCGGGGACTCGTTTAGGGGTACGCAGTATTTT.

The chain employs TRBV28 and TRBJ1-4; 7 bases are shared with TRBD1. After removal of 2 bases from V and 0 bases from J, the junction contained 9 bases not matched to a gene. The germline gives CDR1 MDHEN, CDR2 SYDVKM. The CDR3 sequence is 18 residues long. In DNA form, the CDR3 reads TGTGCCAGCAGTTTAATTGTCGAAGGGGGCGCAACTAATGAAAAACTGTTTTTT. Its translation is CASSLIVEGGATNEKLFF.

The sample holds one count of this clone. The chain uses TRBV27 and TRBJ1-4, with D unresolved. The CDR3 is 13 residues long. Trimming removed 0 bases from V and 11 bases from J, with 10 bases in between. Germline V CDR1 and CDR2: MNHEY, SMNVEV (reference sequence). The CDR3 sequence: CASSLSWGRKLFF. CDR3 DNA: TGTGCCAGCAGTTTATCATGGGGTCGGAAACTGTTTTTT.

This chain uses TRBV28 with TRBJ2-7; TRBD2 matches 9 bases. The junction had 8 bases not matched to a gene; V was cut back by 3 bases and J by 5 bases. The V gene's germline CDR1 is MDHEN and CDR2 SYDVKM. The CDR3 extends over 15 amino acids. The CDR3 sequence is CASSLLRGGENEQYF. CDR3 bases: TGTGCCAGCAGTTTGCTCCGCGGGGGGGAGAACGAGCAGTACTTC.

The chain carries TRBV11-3 and TRBJ2-7; tentative D call: TRBD2 (7 bases). CDR3 size: 13 residues. Looked up from germline, CDR1 is SGHNT and CDR2 is YENEEA. Trimming took off 5 bases at V and 7 bases at J, with 15 bases between the two ends. The CDR3 region is CASSPGGAGEQYF. The CDR3 bases are TGTGCCAGCAGCCCGGGGGGCGCGGGAGAGCAGTACTTC.

The chain uses TRBV10-1 and TRBJ1-1; possible D gene TRBD1, 5 bases. The V end was cut by 2 bases, the J end by 5 bases, with 9 bases between. Germline assignment: CDR1 WNHNN and CDR2 SYGVQD (reference sequence). This CDR3 contains 13 residues. DNA of the CDR3: TGCGCCAGCAGTGAGGGGGGGGGAACTGAAGCTTTCTTT. It specifies CASSEGGGTEAFF.

The rearrangement links TRBV6-6 to TRBJ2-1, with TRBD2 as a possible D gene (5 bases). V lost 0 bases to trimming and J lost 10 bases, with 16 bases between them. The CDR3 consists of 15 residues. The germline gives CDR1 MNHNY, CDR2 SVGAGI (reference sequence). The DNA for the CDR3 is TGTGCCAGCAGTTACTCGAACCCTACCGAGGGAGAGCAGTTCTTC. Amino acid sequence: CASSYSNPTEGEQFF.

The V gene is TRBV28, the J gene TRBJ2-1; D perhaps matches TRBD1 (8 bases). Germline V CDR1 and CDR2: MDHEN, SYDVKM. The CDR3 length is 15 residues. The ends were cut back, 0 bases at V and 10 bases at J, with 16 bases in the middle. CDR3 sequence reads: CASSLWGGQGGEQFF. CDR3 coding DNA: TGTGCCAGCAGTTTATGGGGAGGACAGGGAGGGGAGCAGTTCTTC.